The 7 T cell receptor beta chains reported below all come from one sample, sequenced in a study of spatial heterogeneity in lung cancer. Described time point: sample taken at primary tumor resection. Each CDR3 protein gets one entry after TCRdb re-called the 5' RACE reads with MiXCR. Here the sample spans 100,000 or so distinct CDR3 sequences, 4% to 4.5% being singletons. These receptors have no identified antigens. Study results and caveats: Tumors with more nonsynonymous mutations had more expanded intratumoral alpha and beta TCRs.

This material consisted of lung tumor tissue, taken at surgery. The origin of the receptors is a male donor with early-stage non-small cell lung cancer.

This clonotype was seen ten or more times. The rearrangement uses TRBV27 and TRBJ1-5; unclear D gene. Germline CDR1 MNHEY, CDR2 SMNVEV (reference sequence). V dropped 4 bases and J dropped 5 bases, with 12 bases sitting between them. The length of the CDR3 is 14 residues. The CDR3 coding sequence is TGTGCCAGCAGTTCCGGGCAGTATGATCAGCCCCAGCATTTT. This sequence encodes CASSSGQYDQPQHF.

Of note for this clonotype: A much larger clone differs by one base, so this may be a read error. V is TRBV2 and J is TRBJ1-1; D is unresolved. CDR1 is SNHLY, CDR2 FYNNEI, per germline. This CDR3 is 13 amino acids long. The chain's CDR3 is CASSVTPNTEVFF. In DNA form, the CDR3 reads TGTGCCAGCAGTGTTACACCGAACACTGAAGTTTTCTTT.

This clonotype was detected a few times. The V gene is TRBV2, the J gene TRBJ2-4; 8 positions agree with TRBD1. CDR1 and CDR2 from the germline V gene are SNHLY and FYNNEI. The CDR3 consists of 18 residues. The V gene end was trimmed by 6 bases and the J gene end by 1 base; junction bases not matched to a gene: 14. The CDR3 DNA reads TGTGCCAGCAGCTACAAGACAGGGGACTCTTGGGCCAAAAACATTCAGTACTTC. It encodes CASSYKTGDSWAKNIQYF.

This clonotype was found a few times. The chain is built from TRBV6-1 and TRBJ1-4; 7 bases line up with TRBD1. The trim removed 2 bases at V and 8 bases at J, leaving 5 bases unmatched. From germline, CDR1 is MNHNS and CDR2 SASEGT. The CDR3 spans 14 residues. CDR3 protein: CASSERGRGEKLFF. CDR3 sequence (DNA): TGTGCCAGCAGTGAAAGGGGGCGCGGCGAAAAACTGTTTTTT.

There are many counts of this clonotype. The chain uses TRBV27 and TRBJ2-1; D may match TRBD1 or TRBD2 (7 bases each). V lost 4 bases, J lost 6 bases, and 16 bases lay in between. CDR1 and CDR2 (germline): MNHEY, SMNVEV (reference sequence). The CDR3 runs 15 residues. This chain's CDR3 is CASSSMTGRGNEQFF. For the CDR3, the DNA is TGTGCCAGCAGTTCGATGACAGGGAGGGGCAATGAGCAGTTCTTC.

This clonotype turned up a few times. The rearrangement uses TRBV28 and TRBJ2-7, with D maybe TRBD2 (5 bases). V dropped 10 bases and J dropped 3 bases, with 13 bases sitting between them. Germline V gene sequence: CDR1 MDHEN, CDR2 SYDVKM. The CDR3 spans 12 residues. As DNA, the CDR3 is TGTGCCACCAGGAGGAGCTTCTACGAGCAGTACTTC. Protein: CATRRSFYEQYF.

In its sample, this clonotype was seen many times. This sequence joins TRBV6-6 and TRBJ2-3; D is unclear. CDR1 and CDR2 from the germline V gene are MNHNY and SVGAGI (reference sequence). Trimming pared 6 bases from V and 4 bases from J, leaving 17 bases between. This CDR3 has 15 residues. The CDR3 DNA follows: TGTGCCAGCAGCCCCCTAACAACATGGGCAGATACGCAGTATTTT. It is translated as CASSPLTTWADTQYF.